The 28 T cell receptor beta chains given below trace back to one sample, sequenced in a study of T cell responses to AZD1222 COVID-19 vaccine. This table comes from immunoSEQ multiplex PCR, and its TCRdb copy is limited to in-frame clones, with some not included. In the table there are about 94,000 clones, 70% to 90% of which are singletons. Sequencing was performed on peripheral blood, taken 28 days after the second AZD1222 dose. These receptors were collected from an adult who received the AZD1222 COVID-19 vaccine.

The rearrangement links TRBV10-3 to TRBJ2-7; 9 bases fit TRBD1. The germline V gene encodes CDR1 ENHRY and CDR2 SYGVKD. Unmatched junction bases numbered 12, after V lost 11 bases and J lost 1 base. The length of the CDR3 is 15 residues. The CDR3 DNA sequence: TGTGCCTCCGGGGGCGGGACAGGGTTGTCCTACGAGCAGTACTTC. The encoded protein is CASGGGTGLSYEQYF.

This clone has only one observation. The chain employs TRBV11-3 and TRBJ2-1; TRBD2 might be the D (5 bases). V shed 5 bases and J shed 8 bases, with 7 bases lying between them. The germline CDR1 and CDR2 sequences are SGHNT and YENEEA. The CDR3 consists of 11 residues. The CDR3 sequence is CASSPSYEQFF. The CDR3 bases are TGTGCCAGCAGCCCTAGCTATGAGCAGTTCTTC.

The chain employs TRBV7-9 and TRBJ1-1; D is uncertain. This CDR3 is built from 15 residues. In germline, CDR1 is SEHNR, CDR2 FQNEAQ (reference sequence). With 8 bases removed from V and 2 bases from J, the gap between germline ends came to 18 bases. The CDR3 DNA reads as TGTGCCAGCGGGTACGACGCTTTATTCAACACTGAAGCTTTCTTT. The encoded protein is CASGYDALFNTEAFF. Complete variable domain (other parts from reference TRBV7-9 and TRBJ1-1): DTGVSQNPRHKITKRGQNVTFRCDPISEHNRLYWYRQTLGQGPEFLTYFQNEAQLEKSRLLSDRFSAERPKGSFSTLEIQRTEQGDSAMYLCASGYDALFNTEAFFGQGTRLTVV.

The chain is built from TRBV30 and TRBJ1-1; D is unresolved. The CDR3 has 13 residues. The V gene lost 2 bases and the J gene lost 1 base, with 8 bases spanning the gap. The germline V gene has CDR1 GTSNPN and CDR2 SVGIG (reference sequence). The CDR3 bases are TGTGCCTGGAGTCCCGCCTGGAACACTGAAGCTTTCTTT. Its protein product is CAWSPAWNTEAFF.

This rearrangement joins TRBV9 to TRBJ1-4, with D possibly TRBD1 on 6 matching bases. CDR1 and CDR2 from the germline V gene are SGDLS and YYNGEE. The CDR3 is 12 amino acids. Trimming shortened V by 3 bases and J by 7 bases, and 7 bases separated the two germline ends. Written as DNA, the CDR3 is TGTGCCAGCAGCGAGGGGGGTGAAAAACTGTTTTTT. It codes for CASSEGGEKLFF. Using reference TRBV9 and TRBJ1-4 for the parts outside the CDR3, the full variable domain is DSGVTQTPKHLITATGQRVTLRCSPRSGDLSVYWYQQSLDQGLQFLIQYYNGEERAKGNILERFSAQQFPDLHSELNLSSLELGDSALYFCASSEGGEKLFFGSGTQLSVL.

V usage is TRBV7-2 and J usage is TRBJ2-3, with TRBD2 matching over 9 bases. V shed 5 bases and J 3 bases; nucleotides not matched to a gene: 6. CDR1 SGHTA and CDR2 FQGNSA come from the germline V gene. The CDR3 runs 15 residues. The CDR3 sequence is CASSNTGLATDTQYF. CDR3 DNA sequence: TGTGCCAGCAGCAATACGGGACTAGCTACAGATACGCAGTATTTT.

The chain uses TRBV19 and TRBJ2-7, with D unresolved. The V end lost 5 bases, the J end lost 6 bases, and 11 bases lay between the germline ends. Germline lookup yields CDR1 LNHDA and CDR2 SQIVND (reference sequence). This CDR3 contains 12 residues. The CDR3 region is CASSSFGGEQYF. CDR3 bases: TGTGCCAGTAGTTCTTTCGGCGGCGAGCAGTACTTC.

The chain couples TRBV11-3 to TRBJ2-5; 9 positions match TRBD1. V shed 4 bases and J 5 bases; nucleotides not matched to a gene: 5. Germline lookup yields CDR1 SGHNT and CDR2 YENEEA. The CDR3 sequence is 14 residues long. The CDR3 is CASSSGQGSETQYF. The CDR3, as DNA: TGTGCCAGCAGCTCCGGACAGGGGAGCGAGACCCAGTACTTC. Drawing the rest from reference TRBV11-3 and TRBJ2-5, the complete variable domain is EAGVVQSPRYKIIEKKQPVAFWCNPISGHNTLYWYLQNLGQGPELLIRYENEEAVDDSQLPKDRFSAERLKGVDSTLKIQPAELGDSAVYLCASSSGQGSETQYFGPGTRLLVL.

This clone was detected only once. The CDR3 reads CASSLRTALESSGNTIYF. CDR3 nucleotides: TGTGCCAGCAGCTTAAGGACTGCGTTGGAGAGCTCTGGAAACACCATATATTTT. The chain combines TRBV7-2 with TRBJ1-3; no firm D call. Germline V gene data show CDR1 as SGHTA and CDR2 as FQGNSA. Trimming removed 2 bases at V and 0 bases at J, with 17 bases between. This CDR3 has 18 residues.

This chain links TRBV4-1 with TRBJ2-3; a possible D gene is TRBD1 (5 bases). This CDR3 is built from 15 residues. Trimming took 5 bases from V and 14 from J, leaving 26 bases between them. Germline loops: CDR1 MGHRA, CDR2 YSYEKL. The CDR3 loop is CASSEGSLRTRSPYF. CDR3 in DNA: TGCGCCAGCAGCGAAGGGTCGTTAAGGACACGGTCCCCGTATTTT.

J is TRBJ1-2 and V is TRBV18; D is unclear. This CDR3 contains 12 residues. The V end was cut by 6 bases, the J end by 8 bases, with 13 bases between. Germline CDR1 reads KGHSH; CDR2 reads LQKENI. The CDR3 nucleotides read TGTGCCAGCTCCCCGGACTCCGGCGGCTACACCTTC. Its protein is CASSPDSGGYTF.

The rearrangement uses TRBV6-5 and TRBJ1-3; D is unresolved. This CDR3 spans 15 amino acids. Germline CDR1 and CDR2: MNHEY and SVGAGI. Deletions cut 7 bases from V and 2 bases from J, with 15 bases between. The CDR3: CASTRPGSTGNTIYF. Written as DNA, the CDR3 is TGTGCCAGCACCCGCCCGGGGTCTACTGGAAACACCATATATTTT.

The chain is built from TRBV30 and TRBJ1-6; possibly TRBD1 for D (6 bases). This CDR3 has 17 amino acids. V gave up 0 bases and J gave up 10 bases, with 22 bases separating them. Germline V gives CDR1 GTSNPN, CDR2 SVGIG (reference sequence). The CDR3 coding sequence is TGTGCCTGGAGTGTGACGGGGGCAGCTCTCGAGGGATCACCCCTCCACTTT. It translates to CAWSVTGAALEGSPLHF.

This CDR3 is CASSEGQGIPGYTF. The CDR3 coding sequence is TGCGCCAGCAGTGAAGGCCAGGGGATCCCTGGCTACACCTTC. This chain uses TRBV10-2 with TRBJ1-2, with a possible D match to TRBD1 (6 bases). Looked up from germline, CDR1 is WSHSY and CDR2 is SAAADI. V dropped 3 bases and J dropped 7 bases, with 15 bases sitting between them. This CDR3 is 14 amino acids long.

DNA of the CDR3: TGTGCCAGCAGCCCCGGACTAGGGGGCGGTGAGCAGTTCTTC. This translates into CASSPGLGGGEQFF. V usage is TRBV11-3 and J usage is TRBJ2-1, with D perhaps assigned TRBD1 or TRBD2 (7 bases each). V lost 5 bases and J lost 9, with 17 bases in between. Germline lookup yields CDR1 SGHNT and CDR2 YENEEA. The CDR3 has 14 amino acids.

This clone appeared once. The CDR3 nucleotides read TGTGCCAGCAGCAGGGGGGTCTACGAGCAGTACTTC. It codes for CASSRGVYEQYF. The V call is TRBV7-2, the J call TRBJ2-7; D is tentatively TRBD1 or TRBD2 (6 bases each). V was clipped by 5 bases and J by 3 bases, with 8 bases between them. In germline, CDR1 is SGHTA, CDR2 FQGNSA. The CDR3 consists of 12 residues.

V is TRBV6-6 and J is TRBJ1-5, with 8 bases that match TRBD1. CDR3 size: 14 residues. The germline gives CDR1 MNHNY, CDR2 SVGAGI (reference sequence). J lost 6 bases, V lost 3 bases, and 4 bases had no gene match. CDR3 sequence reads: CASSYETGVQPQHF. Here the CDR3 DNA reads TGTGCCAGCAGTTATGAGACAGGGGTTCAGCCCCAGCATTTT.

The V and J genes are TRBV4-1 and TRBJ1-6, with D hard to call. From germline, CDR1 is MGHRA and CDR2 YSYEKL. There are 14 residues in the CDR3. The germline V and J ends were trimmed by 0 bases and 9 bases, with 9 bases remaining between them. CDR3 amino acids: CASSQERAGSPLHF. The DNA for the CDR3 is TGCGCCAGCAGCCAAGAACGGGCAGGTTCACCCCTCCACTTT.

In its sample, this clone was seen a few times. The chain recombines TRBV19 with TRBJ2-3; 12 positions match TRBD1. CDR3 length: 14 residues. From germline, CDR1 is LNHDA and CDR2 SQIVND (reference sequence). Trimming took 7 bases from V and 4 from J; bases not matched to a gene: 3. This CDR3 is CASTGTGGADTQYF. The CDR3, as DNA: TGTGCCAGTACCGGGACAGGGGGCGCAGATACGCAGTATTTT.

The rearrangement uses TRBV3-1 (or the pseudogene TRBV3-2) and TRBJ2-7; D might be TRBD2 (5 bases). Germline V CDR1 and CDR2: LGHDT, YNNKEL (reference sequence). V shed 0 bases and J shed 2 bases, with 11 bases lying between them. The CDR3 is 15 amino acids. The CDR3 nucleotides are TGTGCCAGCAGCCAAGATAATCGGGGAGCCTACGAGCAGTACTTC. Translating gives CASSQDNRGAYEQYF.

The chain uses TRBV4-1 and TRBJ2-6, with a possible D match to TRBD1 (6 bases). CDR3 length: 18 amino acids. The germline gives CDR1 MGHRA, CDR2 YSYEKL. V lost 1 base to trimming and J lost 0 bases, with 13 bases between them. The chain's CDR3 is CASSQATSQGSGANVLTF. CDR3 DNA sequence: TGCGCCAGCAGCCAAGCTACCTCACAGGGCTCTGGGGCCAACGTCCTGACTTTC.

This clone came up a few times. This sequence joins TRBV7-9 and TRBJ2-1; 7 positions agree with TRBD1. J lost 0 bases, V lost 5 bases, and 10 bases had no gene match. Germline V gene lookup returns CDR1 SEHNR and CDR2 FQNEAQ (reference sequence). The CDR3 extends over 17 amino acids. The CDR3 DNA follows: TGTGCCAGCAGCGCCCCGGGACAGCAAAGCTCCTACAATGAGCAGTTCTTC. Translating it yields CASSAPGQQSSYNEQFF.

J is TRBJ2-3 and V is TRBV11-2; D may correspond to TRBD1 or TRBD2 (6 bases each). This CDR3 region has 15 residues. Germline CDR1 SGHAT, CDR2 FQNNGV. V was clipped by 1 base and J by 11 bases, with 19 bases between them. The CDR3 sequence: CASSLGPGARGEQYF. The CDR3 DNA reads as TGTGCCAGCAGCTTAGGGCCGGGGGCCCGTGGGGAGCAGTATTTT.

Here the CDR3 reads CASSFLGGKGTGELFF. The CDR3 bases are TGTGCCAGCAGTTTTTTGGGGGGGAAGGGCACCGGGGAGCTGTTTTTT. This chain connects TRBV27 to TRBJ2-2, with TRBD2 matching over 7 bases. CDR3 size: 16 residues. The V gene end was trimmed by 3 bases and the J gene end by 4 bases; junction bases not matched to a gene: 8. Germline V gene data show CDR1 as MNHEY and CDR2 as SMNVEV (reference sequence).

V gene TRBV7-2 combines with J gene TRBJ2-3; a weak D match, TRBD2 (6 bases). V was trimmed by 1 base and J by 1 base, leaving 9 bases between them. The CDR3 is 15 residues long. CDR1 SGHTA and CDR2 FQGNSA come from the germline V gene. The CDR3, as DNA: TGTGCCAGCAGCTTAGGGGGGGTCGGCACAGATACGCAGTATTTT. Protein product: CASSLGGVGTDTQYF.

This clone was seen just once. This sequence joins TRBV2 and TRBJ2-2; tentative D call: TRBD2 (7 bases). CDR1 and CDR2 from the germline V gene are SNHLY and FYNNEI. V lost 8 bases and J lost 2, with 21 bases in between. This CDR3 has 17 residues. The CDR3 bases are TGTGCCAGCTCCCTGGTGCGGCGGGGGCCCAACACCGGGGAGCTGTTTTTT. It is translated as CASSLVRRGPNTGELFF. Full variable domain (outside the CDR3, taken from reference TRBV2 and TRBJ2-2): EPEVTQTPSHQVTQMGQEVILRCVPISNHLYFYWYRQILGQKVEFLVSFYNNEISEKSEIFDDQFSVERPDGSNFTLKIRSTKLEDSAMYFCASSLVRRGPNTGELFFGEGSRLTVL.

The chain links TRBV7-2 to TRBJ2-1; D is unclear. Germline loops: CDR1 SGHTA, CDR2 FQGNSA. CDR3 length equals 14 residues. V was cut by 2 bases and J by 4 bases, with 9 bases left in between. DNA for the CDR3: TGTGCCAGCAGCTTATTGAACGGATACAATGAGCAGTTCTTC. As protein: CASSLLNGYNEQFF.

The chain uses TRBV29-1 and TRBJ1-5; 7 bases are a match to TRBD1. CDR1 is SQVTM, CDR2 ANQGSEA, per germline. Trimming removed 4 bases from V and 3 bases from J; junction bases left unmatched: 3. The CDR3 length is 13 residues. CDR3 region: CSVGQGFNQPQHF. The DNA for the CDR3 is TGCAGCGTTGGACAGGGATTCAATCAGCCCCAGCATTTT.